The rows below give T cell receptor beta chains drawn from one sample of a study of human T cells and chemical hapten exposure. Each CDR3 protein gets one entry after TCRdb re-called the RACE reads with MiXCR. The repertoire holds some 89,000 distinct CDR3 sequences, with 10% as singletons. The material was whole blood, obtained in connection with sensitization to the hapten diphenylcyclopropenone (DPC). These receptors were collected from a woman between 25 and 40 years old with alopecia areata. Some clones in this sample may be carry-over from other donors' samples. Both conserved end residues are part of each CDR3. The order of the fields is V gene, D gene, clone size, J gene, CDR3 protein, CDR3 DNA. The D gene is left open where the match is weak. Clone sizes are given selectively: once, few, many, or a class where the clone is expanded.

>TRBV29-1|TRBD1|many|TRBJ1-2
CSVDGTGEQYGYTF
TGCAGCGTCGATGGGACAGGGGAGCAGTATGGCTACACCTTC
>TRBV10-3|.|.|TRBJ2-7
CAISDLYEQYF
TGTGCCATCAGTGACCTGTACGAGCAGTACTTC
>TRBV5-6|TRBD1|.|TRBJ2-1
CASSWGTVDNEQFF
TGTGCCAGCAGCTGGGGGACAGTAGACAATGAGCAGTTCTTC
>TRBV6-1|.|many|TRBJ1-1
CASSRTDREAFF
TGTGCCAGCAGTCGGACGGACAGAGAAGCTTTCTTT
>TRBV11-3|TRBD1|.|TRBJ1-4
CASSFAGTANEKLFF
TGTGCCAGCAGCTTCGCCGGGACAGCTAATGAAAAACTGTTTTTT
>TRBV6-2/TRBV6-3|.|many|TRBJ1-1
CASSHGGTEAFF
TGTGCCAGCAGCCACGGAGGCACTGAAGCTTTCTTT
>TRBV5-1|.|few|TRBJ1-1
CASSPNLQVKAFF
TGCGCCAGCAGCCCTAATCTCCAGGTTAAAGCTTTCTTT
>TRBV28|.|.|TRBJ2-7
CASSSGQPYEQYF
TGTGCCAGCAGTTCTGGACAGCCCTACGAGCAGTACTTC
>TRBV7-2|.|few|TRBJ2-5
CASSRQFQETQYF
TGTGCCAGCAGCAGACAGTTCCAAGAGACCCAGTACTTC
>TRBV6-6|.|many|TRBJ2-3
CASTGDYTDTQYF
TGTGCCAGCACGGGCGACTACACAGATACGCAGTATTTT
>TRBV7-2|TRBD2|few|TRBJ2-5
CASSLIAGGTETQYF
TGTGCCAGCAGCTTAATAGCGGGAGGGACAGAGACCCAGTACTTC
>TRBV18|TRBD1|few|TRBJ1-2
CASSPQLGQGDSYGYTF
TGTGCCAGCTCACCCCAACTTGGACAGGGGGACAGCTATGGCTACACCTTC
>TRBV29-1|TRBD1|.|TRBJ2-3
CSVEVRDRGRDTQYF
TGCAGCGTTGAAGTTAGGGACAGGGGCAGAGATACGCAGTATTTT
>TRBV25-1|TRBD1|many|TRBJ2-7
CASSVRDRVYEQYF
TGTGCCAGCAGTGTCCGGGACAGGGTCTACGAGCAGTACTTC
>TRBV21-1|.|many|TRBJ1-1
CASSKERAIANTEAFF
TGTGCCAGCAGCAAAGAGAGGGCGATAGCGAACACTGAAGCTTTCTTT
>TRBV9|.|.|TRBJ1-1
CASSGGQNREAFF
TGTGCCAGCAGCGGAGGACAGAACCGAGAAGCTTTCTTT
>TRBV29-1|.|medium-sized|TRBJ2-5
CSGTAETQYF
TGCAGCGGGACAGCTGAGACCCAGTACTTC
>TRBV7-2|.|many|TRBJ2-1
CASSYMTSSYNEQFF
TGTGCCAGCAGCTACATGACTAGTTCCTACAATGAGCAGTTCTTC
>TRBV7-9|TRBD2|many|TRBJ2-5
CASMESGRTGPETQYF
TGTGCCAGCATGGAATCCGGGAGGACGGGGCCGGAGACCCAGTACTTC
>TRBV6-5|TRBD2|many|TRBJ2-5
CASSSRVAGGKETQYF
TGTGCCAGCAGTTCGAGGGTAGCGGGAGGGAAAGAGACCCAGTACTTC
>TRBV5-1|TRBD2|many|TRBJ2-1
CASRRAGANYNEQFF
TGCGCCAGCAGGAGGGCGGGAGCGAACTACAATGAGCAGTTCTTC
>TRBV28|TRBD1|many|TRBJ2-5
CASSYGTGPPKYF
TGTGCCAGCAGTTACGGGACAGGGCCCCCCAAGTACTTC
>TRBV10-3|TRBD2|.|TRBJ2-1
CAISVGAGEVNEQFF
TGTGCCATCAGTGTGGGAGCGGGAGAAGTGAATGAGCAGTTCTTC